Here is one T cell receptor beta chain with its context. Its cognate antigen has yet to be identified. No much larger clone is present one base from it, and per-base qualities are unavailable. Libraries were prepared through RT-PCR. For sequencing, an Illumina HiSeq 2500 was employed. TCRdb reran the public reads through fastp at Q25 and MiXCR, keeping productive beta chains. Duplicate CDR3 protein sequences are folded into a single record with the most common DNA and genes. This sample holds roughly 760,000 distinct CDR3 sequences; 21% were observed only once. The ten largest clonotypes hold roughly a tenth of the sample. This entry comes from a study of response to subunit inactivated influenza vaccine (dated by TCRdb to about 2018). For the study in its entirety: To follow how T cells responded to a trivalent subunit inactivated influenza vaccine, the researchers relied on deep quantitative profiling of the T cell receptor repertoire. Findings and caveats that apply to the study as a whole: The authors suggested that each seasonal influenza vaccination may recruit only a limited number of new T cells.

Counted from cysteine to phenylalanine, this CDR3 has 15 amino acids. The kept DNA is CDR3 alone, 45 bases in frame from the first base. V lost 5 bases and J lost 5 bases, and the count of bases not matched to a germline gene is 10. Recombination connected TRBV12-3 or TRBV12-4 to TRBJ2-3, and TRBD2 aligns with 7 junction nucleotides. The receptor was derived from a man aged 50-59 years who received an inactivated influenza vaccine. Donor details come from another sample of the same person, matched by shared clones. The material was PBMCs from blood, obtained 4 to 6 days after vaccination. In nucleotides, the sequence is TGTGCCAGCAGTGCCCTGGCGGGAGCTTTAGATACGCAGTATTTT. Protein translation: CASSALAGALDTQYF.